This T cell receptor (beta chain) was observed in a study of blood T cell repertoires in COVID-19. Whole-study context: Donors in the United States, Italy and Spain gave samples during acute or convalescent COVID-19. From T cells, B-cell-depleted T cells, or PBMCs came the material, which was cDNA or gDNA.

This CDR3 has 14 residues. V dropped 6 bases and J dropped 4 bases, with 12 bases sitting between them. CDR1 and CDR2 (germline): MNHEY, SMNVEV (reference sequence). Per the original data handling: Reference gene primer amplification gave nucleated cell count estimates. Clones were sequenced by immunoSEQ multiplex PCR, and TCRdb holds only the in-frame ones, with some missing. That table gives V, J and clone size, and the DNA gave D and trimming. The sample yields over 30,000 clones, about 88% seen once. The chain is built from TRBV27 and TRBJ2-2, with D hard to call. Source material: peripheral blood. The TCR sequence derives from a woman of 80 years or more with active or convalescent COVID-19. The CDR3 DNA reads TGTGCCAGCAGCCTAAGGTCGGGCACCGGGGAGCTGTTTTTT. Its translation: CASSLRSGTGELFF.